The 21 T cell receptor beta chains given below trace back to one sample, sequenced in a study of Ad26.COV2.S vaccination and SARS-CoV-2 variants. TCRdb's table, derived via immunoSEQ multiplex PCR, lists solely in-frame clones and lacks some. In the table there are 300,000 to 350,000 clones, about 82% of which are singletons. Regarding treatment: 15 to 20 received Ad26.COV2.S at low or high dose, single or two shots; about 5 received placebo; per-sample allocation not given. The samples date from day 63 after the first vaccine or placebo injection. Material: peripheral blood, obtained in a trial of Ad26.COV2.S vaccine versus placebo. The receptor source for this set is a person between 18 and 65 years old who received the Ad26.COV2.S COVID-19 vaccine or a placebo.

The chain carries TRBV4-2 and TRBJ2-1, with 12 bases fitting TRBD2. This CDR3 is 21 amino acids long. CDR1 and CDR2 (germline): LGHNA, YNFKEQ. V lost 0 bases to trimming and J lost 8 bases; unmatched junction nucleotides: 20. The CDR3 region is CASSQDAASGGARSPIHEQFF. CDR3 nucleotide sequence: TGTGCCAGCAGCCAAGACGCCGCTAGCGGGGGGGCCAGATCACCAATCCATGAGCAGTTCTTC.

This clone was observed once. The rearrangement uses TRBV5-1 and TRBJ2-6, with D unclear. V lost 7 bases to trimming and J lost 0 bases, with 11 bases between them. Germline CDR1 reads SGHRS; CDR2 reads YFSETQ. The CDR3 extends over 15 amino acids. The CDR3 DNA is TGCGCCAGCGCCCCTCCTTCCTCTGGGGCCAACGTCCTGACTTTC. It is translated as CASAPPSSGANVLTF. The complete variable domain, with remaining parts taken from reference TRBV5-1 and TRBJ2-6, reads KAGVTQTPRYLIKTRGQQVTLSCSPISGHRSVSWYQQTPGQGLQFLFEYFSETQRNKGNFPGRFSGRQFSNSRSEMNVSTLELGDSALYLCASAPPSSGANVLTFGAGSRLTVL.

This rearrangement joins TRBV5-6 to TRBJ2-5; no clear D. Trimming shortened V by 1 base and J by 3 bases, and 10 bases separated the two germline ends. The CDR3 spans 14 residues. Germline V lookup: CDR1 SGHDT, CDR2 YYEEEE. The CDR3 here is CASSLWGIEETQYF. The CDR3 bases are TGTGCCAGCAGCTTGTGGGGTATTGAAGAGACCCAGTACTTC.

J is TRBJ1-4 and V is TRBV5-6, with TRBD1 identical over 7 bases. The CDR3 consists of 16 residues. Germline values: CDR1 SGHDT, CDR2 YYEEEE. V gave up 3 bases and J gave up 3 bases; unmatched junction bases: 8. DNA of the CDR3: TGTGCCAGCAGCTATTCCGGGACAGAGGCTAATGAAAAACTGTTTTTT. This translates into CASSYSGTEANEKLFF.

The chain has TRBV5-4 and TRBJ2-7; 7 bases are a match to TRBD1. Germline CDR1 and CDR2: SGHNT and YYREEE (reference sequence). The CDR3 is 15 residues long. J was trimmed by 5 bases and V by 5 bases; bases with no gene match: 13. The CDR3 coding sequence is TGTGCCAGCAGGACCCGGGACAGAGGTGTCCACGAGCAGTACTTC. Translated, it gives CASRTRDRGVHEQYF.

J is TRBJ2-2 and V is TRBV13; 9 bases are shared with TRBD1. Germline V gene sequence: CDR1 PRHDT, CDR2 FYEKMQ (reference sequence). The CDR3 spans 17 residues. V lost 1 base to trimming and J lost 5 bases; unmatched junction nucleotides: 8. The CDR3 DNA follows: TGTGCCAGCAGCTTAGACAAAACGGGACAGGGAACCGGGGAGCTGTTTTTT. It is translated as CASSLDKTGQGTGELFF.

The gene calls are TRBV4-3 and TRBJ2-1; the D gene is possibly TRBD2 (5 bases). The CDR3 is made up of 15 amino acids. V dropped 0 bases and J dropped 14 bases, with 20 bases sitting between them. Germline V lookup: CDR1 LGHNA, CDR2 YSLEER. The CDR3 nucleotides are TGCGCCAGCAGCCAAGAGTGGCTGGACTCTTCTAAGGAGTTCTTC. It codes for CASSQEWLDSSKEFF.

This clone was observed a few times. The rearrangement joins TRBV12-2 to TRBJ1-2; TRBD1 is the table's D call and was not checked against the DNA. TRBV12-2 is given as a pseudogene. There are 16 residues in the CDR3. CDR3 nucleotide sequence: TGTGCAAGTCGCTTAGCGGGCTACAGGGGTAAAGAAGGCTACACCTTC. Translated: CASRLAGYRGKEGYTF.

The chain carries TRBV6-6 and TRBJ2-7, with no clear D. Trimming cost V 5 bases and J 1 base, with 21 bases left between them. The germline V gene has CDR1 MNHNY and CDR2 SVGAGI (reference sequence). CDR3 size: 17 residues. CDR3 sequence: CASSLFPTESFSYEQYF. In DNA form, the CDR3 reads TGTGCCAGCAGTCTATTTCCGACGGAATCCTTTTCCTACGAGCAGTACTTC.

This chain joins TRBV5-4 and TRBJ2-3, with 13 bases identical to TRBD2. CDR3 length equals 18 residues. Germline V gene lookup returns CDR1 SGHNT and CDR2 YYREEE (reference sequence). With 0 bases clipped from V and 0 bases from J, the junction kept 4 bases outside the gene matches. This CDR3 reads CASSLGTSGGGSTDTQYF. Written as DNA, the CDR3 is TGTGCCAGCAGCTTGGGAACTAGCGGGGGGGGTAGCACAGATACGCAGTATTTT.

This clone has only one observation. The chain employs TRBV14 and TRBJ2-7; D is possibly TRBD1 (6 bases). The CDR3 consists of 15 residues. The V and J ends lost 0 bases and 0 bases respectively, with 9 bases between them. Germline-derived CDR1 and CDR2 are SGHDN and FVKESK. The CDR3 DNA is TGTGCCAGCAGCCAAGACCGGGACACCTCCTACGAGCAGTACTTC. This codes for CASSQDRDTSYEQYF.

DNA of the CDR3: TGTGCCAGCAGCCAACAGAATCCAGGGCAAGAGACCCAGTACTTC. Translated, it gives CASSQQNPGQETQYF. The rearrangement joins TRBV5-4 to TRBJ2-5; maybe TRBD1 (5 bases). The CDR3 is 15 residues long. Per the germline V gene, CDR1 is SGHNT and CDR2 is YYREEE (reference sequence). V gave up 4 bases and J gave up 2 bases, with 15 bases separating them.

The V and J genes are TRBV11-2 and TRBJ2-3; 9 bases align to TRBD2. CDR1 is SGHAT and CDR2 is FQNNGV in the germline V gene. V lost 5 bases to trimming and J lost 0 bases; unmatched junction nucleotides: 6. The CDR3 has 16 residues. The CDR3 here is CASSHILAGSTDTQYF. The CDR3 region has the DNA TGTGCCAGCAGCCACATTCTAGCGGGGAGCACAGATACGCAGTATTTT.

This chain uses TRBV9 with TRBJ2-2; TRBD1 is a possible D gene (6 bases). V lost 7 bases and J 0 bases, leaving 13 bases between the germline ends. Germline values: CDR1 SGDLS, CDR2 YYNGEE. The CDR3 has 15 residues. The CDR3 sequence: CASSPQGTNTGELFF. The CDR3 nucleotides read TGTGCCAGCTCCCCACAGGGCACGAACACCGGGGAGCTGTTTTTT.

The V call is TRBV5-6, the J call TRBJ1-2, with D possibly TRBD1 on 6 matching bases. Germline lookup yields CDR1 SGHDT and CDR2 YYEEEE. V gave up 0 bases and J gave up 6 bases, with 15 bases separating them. This CDR3 comprises 15 residues. The CDR3 sequence: CASSLAGEGGDGYTF. The CDR3 DNA reads TGTGCCAGCAGCTTGGCAGGGGAAGGTGGAGATGGCTACACCTTC.

The rearrangement uses TRBV7-9 and TRBJ2-7, with 10 bases matching TRBD2. Germline V gives CDR1 SEHNR, CDR2 FQNEAQ (reference sequence). The V and J ends lost 5 bases and 3 bases, in that order; junction bases with no gene match: 10. The CDR3 consists of 16 residues. Here the CDR3 DNA reads TGTGCCAGCAGCAAAACTTACGGACTAGCGGTCTACGAGCAGTACTTC. Translated: CASSKTYGLAVYEQYF.

The rearrangement links TRBV5-6 to TRBJ1-6; D not resolved. In germline, CDR1 is SGHDT, CDR2 YYEEEE. V lost 0 bases, J lost 5 bases, and 9 bases lay in between. The CDR3 totals 15 residues. Written as DNA, the CDR3 is TGTGCCAGCAGCTTGGGGGGTCAGAATAATTCACCCCTCCACTTT. It is translated as CASSLGGQNNSPLHF.

This chain joins TRBV5-4 and TRBJ1-5; a possible D gene is TRBD1 (6 bases). V gave up 2 bases and J gave up 6 bases, with 15 bases separating them. Germline loops: CDR1 SGHNT, CDR2 YYREEE (reference sequence). This CDR3 spans 15 amino acids. CDR3 sequence reads: CASSFGGASGQPQHF. Written as DNA, the CDR3 is TGTGCCAGCAGCTTCGGGGGGGCTTCGGGTCAGCCCCAGCATTTT.

V usage is TRBV18 and J usage is TRBJ1-1; D remains unclear. The V and J ends lost 6 bases and 8 bases respectively, with 10 bases between them. CDR3 length: 11 residues. Germline V gene lookup returns CDR1 KGHSH and CDR2 LQKENI. The CDR3 loop reads CASSAAGEAFF. The CDR3 nucleotides read TGTGCCAGCTCCGCGGCGGGAGAAGCTTTCTTT. Filled out from reference TRBV18 and TRBJ1-1, the complete variable domain reads NAGVMQNPRHLVRRRGQEARLRCSPMKGHSHVYWYRQLPEEGLKFMVYLQKENIIDESGMPKERFSAEFPKEGPSILRIQQVVRGDSAAYFCASSAAGEAFFGQGTRLTVV.

The chain combines TRBV21-1 with TRBJ2-3; the table calls TRBD2, which could not be checked here. TRBV21-1 is classified as a pseudogene. The CDR3 spans 22 residues. CDR3 sequence reads: CASSKSEPTVELAGDSTDTQYF. In nucleotides, the CDR3 is TGTGCCAGCAGCAAAAGCGAACCTACGGTGGAACTAGCGGGGGATAGCACAGATACGCAGTATTTT.

The rearrangement joins TRBV6-5 to TRBJ2-3; D unresolved. CDR1 MNHEY and CDR2 SVGAGI come from the germline V gene. CDR3 length: 13 residues. V lost 4 bases to trimming and J lost 9 bases, with 14 bases between them. The CDR3 is CASSFSLSETQYF. The CDR3 DNA is TGTGCCAGCAGTTTTTCCCTCTCCGAGACGCAGTATTTT.